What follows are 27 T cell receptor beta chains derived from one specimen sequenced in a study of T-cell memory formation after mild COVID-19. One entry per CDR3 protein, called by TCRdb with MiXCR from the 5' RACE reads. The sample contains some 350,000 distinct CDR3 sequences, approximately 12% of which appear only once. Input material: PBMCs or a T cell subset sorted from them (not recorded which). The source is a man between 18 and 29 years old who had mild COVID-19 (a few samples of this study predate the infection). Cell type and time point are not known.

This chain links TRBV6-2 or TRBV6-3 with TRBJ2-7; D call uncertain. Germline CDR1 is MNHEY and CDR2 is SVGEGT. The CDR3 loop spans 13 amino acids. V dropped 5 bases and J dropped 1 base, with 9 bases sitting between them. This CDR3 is CASSNSLSYEQYF. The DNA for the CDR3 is TGTGCCAGCAGTAACAGCCTATCCTACGAGCAGTACTTC.

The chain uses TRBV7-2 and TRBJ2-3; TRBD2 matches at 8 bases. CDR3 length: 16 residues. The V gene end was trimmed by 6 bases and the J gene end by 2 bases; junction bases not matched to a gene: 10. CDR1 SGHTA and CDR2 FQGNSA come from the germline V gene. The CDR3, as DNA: TGTGCCAGCAGACCCGGGGGGGGGCGAACCACAGATACGCAGTATTTT. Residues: CASRPGGGRTTDTQYF.

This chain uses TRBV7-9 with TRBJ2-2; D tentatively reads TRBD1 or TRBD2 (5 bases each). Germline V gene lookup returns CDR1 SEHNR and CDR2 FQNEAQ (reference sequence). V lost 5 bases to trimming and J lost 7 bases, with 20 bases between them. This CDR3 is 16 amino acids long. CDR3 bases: TGTGCCAGCAGCCCTGAGGGGATCCGGTTTGGCGGGGAGCTGTTTTTT. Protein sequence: CASSPEGIRFGGELFF.

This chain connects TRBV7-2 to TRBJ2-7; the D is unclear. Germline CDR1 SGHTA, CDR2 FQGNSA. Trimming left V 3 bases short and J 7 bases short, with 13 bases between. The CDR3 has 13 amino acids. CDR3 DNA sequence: TGTGCCAGCAGCTTCTTAAATGTATGGGAGCAGTACTTC. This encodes CASSFLNVWEQYF. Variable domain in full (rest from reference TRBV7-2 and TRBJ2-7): GAGVSQSPSNKVTEKGKDVELRCDPISGHTALYWYRQSLGQGLEFLIYFQGNSAPDKSGLPSDRFSAERTGGSVSTLTIQRTQQEDSAVYLCASSFLNVWEQYFGPGTRLTVT.

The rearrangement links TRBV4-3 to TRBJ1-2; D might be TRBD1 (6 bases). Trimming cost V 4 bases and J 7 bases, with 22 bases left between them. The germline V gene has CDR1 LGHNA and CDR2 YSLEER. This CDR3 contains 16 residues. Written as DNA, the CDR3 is TGCGCCAGCAGCCGCACAGGGTTTTCGGGTGTGGGTGGCTACACCTTC. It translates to CASSRTGFSGVGGYTF.

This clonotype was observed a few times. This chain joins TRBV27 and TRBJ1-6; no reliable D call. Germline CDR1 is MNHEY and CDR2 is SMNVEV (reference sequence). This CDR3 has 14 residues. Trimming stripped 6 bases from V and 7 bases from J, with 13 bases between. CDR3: CASSPGRANSPLHF. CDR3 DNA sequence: TGTGCCAGCAGCCCCGGACGGGCAAATTCACCCCTCCACTTT.

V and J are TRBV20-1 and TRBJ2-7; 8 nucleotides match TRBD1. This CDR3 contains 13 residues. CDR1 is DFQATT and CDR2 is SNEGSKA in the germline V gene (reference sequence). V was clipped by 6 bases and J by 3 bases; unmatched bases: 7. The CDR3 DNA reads TGCAGTGCCCAAACCGACAGGGGCTACGAGCAGTACGTC. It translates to CSAQTDRGYEQYV.

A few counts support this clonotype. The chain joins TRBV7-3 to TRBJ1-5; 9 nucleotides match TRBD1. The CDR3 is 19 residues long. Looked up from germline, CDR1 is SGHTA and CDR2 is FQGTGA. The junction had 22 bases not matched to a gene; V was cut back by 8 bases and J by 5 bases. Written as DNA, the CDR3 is TGTGCCAGCTCATCCAGAGCCCGGGACAGGGAACTTGGGGATCAGCCCCAGCATTTT. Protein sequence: CASSSRARDRELGDQPQHF.

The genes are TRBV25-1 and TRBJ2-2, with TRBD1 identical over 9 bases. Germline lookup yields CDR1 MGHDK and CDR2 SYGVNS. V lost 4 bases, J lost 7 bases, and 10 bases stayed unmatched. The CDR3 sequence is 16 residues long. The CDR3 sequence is CASSAGRTGAIGELFF. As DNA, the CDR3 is TGTGCCAGCAGTGCAGGTCGGACAGGGGCCATCGGGGAGCTGTTTTTT.

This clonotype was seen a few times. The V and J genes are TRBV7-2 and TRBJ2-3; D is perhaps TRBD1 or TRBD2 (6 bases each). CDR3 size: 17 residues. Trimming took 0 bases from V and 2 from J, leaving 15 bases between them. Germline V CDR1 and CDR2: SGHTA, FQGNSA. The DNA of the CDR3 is TGTGCCAGCAGCTTAGCGCTGGCCGGGGGCAACACAGATACGCAGTATTTT. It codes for CASSLALAGGNTDTQYF.

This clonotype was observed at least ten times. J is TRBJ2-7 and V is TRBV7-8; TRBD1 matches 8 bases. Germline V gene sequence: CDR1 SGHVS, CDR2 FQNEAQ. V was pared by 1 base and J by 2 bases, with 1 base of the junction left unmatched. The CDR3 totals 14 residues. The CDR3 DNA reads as TGTGCCAGCAGCTTAGGGACAGGGCCCTACGAGCAGTACTTC. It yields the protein CASSLGTGPYEQYF.

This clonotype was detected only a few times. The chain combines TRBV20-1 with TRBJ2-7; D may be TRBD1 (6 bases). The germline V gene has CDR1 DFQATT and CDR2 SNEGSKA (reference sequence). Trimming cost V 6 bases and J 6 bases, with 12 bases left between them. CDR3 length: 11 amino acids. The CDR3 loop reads CSAQWGREQYV. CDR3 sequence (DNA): TGCAGTGCCCAATGGGGGCGCGAGCAGTACGTC.

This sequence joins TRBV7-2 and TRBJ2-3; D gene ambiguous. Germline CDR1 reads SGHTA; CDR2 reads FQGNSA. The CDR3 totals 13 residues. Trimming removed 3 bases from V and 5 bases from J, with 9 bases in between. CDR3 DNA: TGTGCCAGCAGCTTCCGGGTCGGAGATACGCAGTATTTT. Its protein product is CASSFRVGDTQYF.

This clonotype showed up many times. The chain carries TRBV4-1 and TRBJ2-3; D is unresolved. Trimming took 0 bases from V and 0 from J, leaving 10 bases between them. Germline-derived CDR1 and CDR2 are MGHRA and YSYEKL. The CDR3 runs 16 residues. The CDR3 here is CASSQETNPSTDTQYF. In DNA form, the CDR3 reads TGCGCCAGCAGCCAAGAAACGAATCCTAGCACAGATACGCAGTATTTT.

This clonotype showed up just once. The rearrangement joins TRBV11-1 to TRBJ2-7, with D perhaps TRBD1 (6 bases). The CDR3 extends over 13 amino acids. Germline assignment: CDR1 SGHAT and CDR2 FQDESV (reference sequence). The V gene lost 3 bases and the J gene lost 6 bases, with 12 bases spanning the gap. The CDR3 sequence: CASSFDQGSEQYF. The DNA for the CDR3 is TGTGCCAGCAGCTTTGACCAGGGGAGCGAGCAGTACTTC.

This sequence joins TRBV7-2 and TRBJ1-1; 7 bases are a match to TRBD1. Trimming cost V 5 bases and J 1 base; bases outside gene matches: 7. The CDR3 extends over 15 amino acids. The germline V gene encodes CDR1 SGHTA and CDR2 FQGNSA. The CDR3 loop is CASSGQAVSNTEAFF. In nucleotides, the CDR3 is TGTGCCAGCAGCGGACAGGCAGTTTCGAACACTGAAGCTTTCTTT.

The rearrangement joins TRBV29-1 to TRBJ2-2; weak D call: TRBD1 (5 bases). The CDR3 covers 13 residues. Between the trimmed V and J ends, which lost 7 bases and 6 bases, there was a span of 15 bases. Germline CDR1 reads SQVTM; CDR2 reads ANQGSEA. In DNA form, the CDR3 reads TGCAGCGCTGGACATACGGCAGCCGGGGAGCTGTTTTTT. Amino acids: CSAGHTAAGELFF.

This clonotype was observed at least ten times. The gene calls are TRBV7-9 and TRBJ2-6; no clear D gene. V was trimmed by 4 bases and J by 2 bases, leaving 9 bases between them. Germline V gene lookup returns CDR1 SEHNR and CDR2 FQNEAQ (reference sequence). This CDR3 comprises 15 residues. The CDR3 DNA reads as TGTGCCAGCAGCTACGGAGAGGCTGGGGCCAACGTCCTGACTTTC. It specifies CASSYGEAGANVLTF.

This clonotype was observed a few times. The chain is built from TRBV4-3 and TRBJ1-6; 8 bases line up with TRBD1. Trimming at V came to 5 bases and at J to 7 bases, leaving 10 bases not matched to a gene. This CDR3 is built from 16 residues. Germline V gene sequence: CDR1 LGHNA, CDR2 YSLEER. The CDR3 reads CASSRERDRGNSPLHF. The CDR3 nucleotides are TGCGCCAGCAGCAGAGAGCGAGACAGGGGCAATTCACCCCTCCACTTT.

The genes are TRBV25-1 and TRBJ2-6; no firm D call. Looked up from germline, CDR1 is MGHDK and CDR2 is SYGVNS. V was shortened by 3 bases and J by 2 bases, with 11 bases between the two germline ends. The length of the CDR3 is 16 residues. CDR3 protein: CASSDSRGPGANVLTF. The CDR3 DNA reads TGTGCCAGCAGTGACTCCAGAGGCCCTGGGGCCAACGTCCTGACTTTC.

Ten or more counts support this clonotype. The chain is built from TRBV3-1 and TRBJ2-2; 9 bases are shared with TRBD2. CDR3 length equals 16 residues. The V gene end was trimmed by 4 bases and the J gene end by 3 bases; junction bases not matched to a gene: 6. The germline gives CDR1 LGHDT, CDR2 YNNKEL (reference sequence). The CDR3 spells CASSRGGATDTGELFF. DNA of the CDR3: TGTGCCAGCAGCCGCGGGGGGGCCACGGACACCGGGGAGCTGTTTTTT.

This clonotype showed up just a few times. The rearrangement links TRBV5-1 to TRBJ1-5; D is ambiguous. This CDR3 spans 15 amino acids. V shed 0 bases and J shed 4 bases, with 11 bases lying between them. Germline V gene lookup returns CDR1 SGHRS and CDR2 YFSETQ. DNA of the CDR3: TGCGCCAGCAGCTTGGCGGGCAGCTTTAATCAGCCCCAGCATTTT. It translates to CASSLAGSFNQPQHF.

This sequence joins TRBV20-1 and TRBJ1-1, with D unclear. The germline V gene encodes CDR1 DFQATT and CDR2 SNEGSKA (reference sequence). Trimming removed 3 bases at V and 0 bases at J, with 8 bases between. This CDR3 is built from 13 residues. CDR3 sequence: CSASRGMNTEAFF. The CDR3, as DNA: TGCAGTGCTAGTCGAGGCATGAACACTGAAGCTTTCTTT.

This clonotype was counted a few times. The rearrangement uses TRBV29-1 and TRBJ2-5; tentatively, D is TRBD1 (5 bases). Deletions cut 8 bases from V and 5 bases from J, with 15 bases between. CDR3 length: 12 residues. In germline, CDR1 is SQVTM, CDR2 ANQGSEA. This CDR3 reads CSPMDIRETQYF. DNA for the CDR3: TGCAGCCCAATGGACATAAGGGAGACCCAGTACTTC. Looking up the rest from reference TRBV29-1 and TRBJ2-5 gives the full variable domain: SAVISQKPSRDICQRGTSLTIQCQVDSQVTMMFWYRQQPGQSLTLIATANQGSEATYESGFVIDKFPISRPNLTFSTLTVSNMSPEDSSIYLCSPMDIRETQYFGPGTRLLVL.

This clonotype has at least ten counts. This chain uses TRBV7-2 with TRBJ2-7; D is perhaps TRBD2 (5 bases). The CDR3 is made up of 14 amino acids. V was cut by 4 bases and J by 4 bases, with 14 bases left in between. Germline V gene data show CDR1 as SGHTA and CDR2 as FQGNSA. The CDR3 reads CASSWTGEPYEQYF. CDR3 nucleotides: TGTGCCAGCAGCTGGACTGGGGAGCCTTACGAGCAGTACTTC.

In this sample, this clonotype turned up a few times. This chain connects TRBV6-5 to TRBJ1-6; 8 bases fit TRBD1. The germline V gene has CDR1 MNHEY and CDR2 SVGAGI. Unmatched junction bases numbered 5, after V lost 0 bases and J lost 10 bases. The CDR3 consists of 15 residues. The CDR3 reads CASSYSRDRRSPLHF. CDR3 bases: TGTGCCAGCAGTTACTCGAGGGACAGGAGATCACCCCTCCACTTT.

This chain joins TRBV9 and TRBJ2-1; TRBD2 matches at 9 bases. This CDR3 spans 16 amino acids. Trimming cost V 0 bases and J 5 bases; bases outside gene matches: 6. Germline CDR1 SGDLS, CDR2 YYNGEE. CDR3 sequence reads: CASSVAGGGGNNEQFF. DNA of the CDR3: TGTGCCAGCAGCGTAGCTGGCGGGGGGGGGAACAATGAGCAGTTCTTC.